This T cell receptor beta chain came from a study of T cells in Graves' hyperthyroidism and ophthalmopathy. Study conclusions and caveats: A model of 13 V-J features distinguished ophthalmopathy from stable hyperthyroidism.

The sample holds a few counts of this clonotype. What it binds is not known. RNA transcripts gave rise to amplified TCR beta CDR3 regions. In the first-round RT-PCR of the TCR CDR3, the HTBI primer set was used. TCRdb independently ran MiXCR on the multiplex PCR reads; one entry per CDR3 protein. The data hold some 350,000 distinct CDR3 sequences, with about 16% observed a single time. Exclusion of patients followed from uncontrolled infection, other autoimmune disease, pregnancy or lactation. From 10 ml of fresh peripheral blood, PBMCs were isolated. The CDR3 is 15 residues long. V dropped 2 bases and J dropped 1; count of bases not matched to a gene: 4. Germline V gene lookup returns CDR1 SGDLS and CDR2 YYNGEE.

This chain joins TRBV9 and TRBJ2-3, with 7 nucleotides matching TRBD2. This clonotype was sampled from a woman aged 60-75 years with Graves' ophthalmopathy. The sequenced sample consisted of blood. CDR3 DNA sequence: TGTGCCAGCAGCGTCCGCGCGGGGGGCACAGATACGCAGTATTTT. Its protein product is CASSVRAGGTDTQYF.